These 14 T cell receptor beta chains were sequenced from one sample in a study of T cell repertoires in cytomegalovirus infection. TCRdb passed the reads through MiXCR, listing each CDR3 protein once. The sample carries approximately 500,000 distinct CDR3 sequences, approximately 25% recorded once. The source material was PBMCs. These receptors all come from a human donor in good health (CMV status not recorded). Some clones in this sample may be carry-over from other donors' samples.

The DNA for the CDR3 is TGTGCCAGCAGCCGGCTAGCGGGAGCGGCGGATACGCAGTATTTT. Protein: CASSRLAGAADTQYF. This chain links TRBV7-9 with TRBJ2-3; the match to TRBD2 covers 10 bases. With 5 bases clipped from V and 6 bases from J, the junction kept 8 bases outside the gene matches. Germline-derived CDR1 and CDR2 are SEHNR and FQNEAQ (reference sequence). The CDR3 length is 15 residues.

This clonotype was observed a handful of times. The V and J genes are TRBV12-5 and TRBJ2-1; D is ambiguous. The CDR3 has 18 residues. Trimming took 2 bases from V and 8 from J, leaving 25 bases between them. The germline V gene encodes CDR1 LGHNT and CDR2 FRNRAP. The CDR3 reads CASGLPQTGWGLIDEQFF. The CDR3 region has the DNA TGTGCTAGTGGTTTGCCCCAGACTGGGTGGGGATTAATCGATGAGCAGTTCTTC.

The V gene is TRBV19, the J gene TRBJ2-3; D tentatively reads TRBD1 or TRBD2 (5 bases each). This CDR3 has 16 amino acids. Deletions cut 6 bases from V and 2 bases from J, with 18 bases between. Germline V gene sequence: CDR1 LNHDA, CDR2 SQIVND (reference sequence). This CDR3 reads CASSLTSGTPTDTQYF. CDR3 DNA: TGTGCCAGTAGCCTTACTTCCGGGACCCCCACAGATACGCAGTATTTT.

The gene calls are TRBV30 and TRBJ1-6; D call uncertain. This CDR3 has 12 residues. Germline-derived CDR1 and CDR2 are GTSNPN and SVGIG (reference sequence). The V end lost 1 base, the J end lost 8 bases, and 6 bases lay between the germline ends. The CDR3 protein is CAWSDGDSPLHF. CDR3 DNA sequence: TGTGCCTGGAGTGATGGGGATTCACCCCTCCACTTT. Full variable domain (rest looked up from reference TRBV30 and TRBJ1-6): SQTIHQWPATLVQPVGSPLSLECTVEGTSNPNLYWYRQAAGRGLQLLFYSVGIGQISSEVPQNLSASRPQDRQFILSSKKLLLSDSGFYLCAWSDGDSPLHFGNGTRLTVT.

This clonotype was seen more than once but under ten times. The chain is built from TRBV28 and TRBJ2-5; D might be TRBD2 (6 bases). This CDR3 is 12 amino acids long. Trimming cost V 4 bases and J 5 bases, with 8 bases left between them. Germline V lookup: CDR1 MDHEN, CDR2 SYDVKM. The CDR3: CASSSGVETQYF. CDR3 in DNA: TGTGCCAGCAGTTCGGGGGTGGAGACCCAGTACTTC. Based on the CDR3 plus reference TRBV28 and TRBJ2-5, the full variable domain is DVKVTQSSRYLVKRTGEKVFLECVQDMDHENMFWYRQDPGLGLRLIYFSYDVKMKEKGDIPEGYSVSREKKERFSLILESASTNQTSMYLCASSSGVETQYFGPGTRLLVL.

V gene TRBV19 combines with J gene TRBJ1-3; no clear D. V was shortened by 5 bases and J by 4 bases, with 12 bases between the two germline ends. The CDR3 is 14 amino acids. Germline V gene data show CDR1 as LNHDA and CDR2 as SQIVND (reference sequence). This CDR3 is CASSPRVHGNTIYF. The DNA of the CDR3 is TGTGCCAGTAGTCCCCGGGTCCACGGAAACACCATATATTTT.

V usage is TRBV2 and J usage is TRBJ1-6; D ambiguous. Germline lookup yields CDR1 SNHLY and CDR2 FYNNEI. V lost 6 bases, J lost 8 bases, and 14 bases lay in between. This CDR3 is 14 amino acids long. CDR3 in DNA: TGTGCCAGCAGGTCCGGCGTTCGGGATTCACCCCTCCACTTT. As protein: CASRSGVRDSPLHF. The full variable domain, with the rest looked up from reference TRBV2 and TRBJ1-6, is EPEVTQTPSHQVTQMGQEVILRCVPISNHLYFYWYRQILGQKVEFLVSFYNNEISEKSEIFDDQFSVERPDGSNFTLKIRSTKLEDSAMYFCASRSGVRDSPLHFGNGTRLTVT.

This chain connects TRBV6-2 or TRBV6-3 to TRBJ2-7, with no clear D. This CDR3 spans 14 amino acids. The V gene's germline CDR1 is MNHEY and CDR2 SVGEGT. V was cut by 6 bases and J by 0 bases, with 12 bases left in between. CDR3 amino acids: CASSPRLSSYEQYF. CDR3 DNA: TGTGCCAGCAGCCCTAGACTGAGCTCCTACGAGCAGTACTTC.

The chain has TRBV6-5 and TRBJ2-3, with D perhaps TRBD2 (7 bases). This CDR3 has 16 amino acids. From germline, CDR1 is MNHEY and CDR2 SVGAGI. Deletions cut 2 bases from V and 10 bases from J, with 22 bases between. DNA for the CDR3: TGTGCCAGCAGTTACCGCGTCGGGGAGGGGGGGTTCGCGCAGTATTTT. Its translation: CASSYRVGEGGFAQYF.

The chain is built from TRBV11-2 and TRBJ2-5; unclear D gene. The CDR3 totals 15 residues. V was pared by 5 bases and J by 5 bases, with 18 bases between. CDR1 is SGHAT, CDR2 FQNNGV, per germline. CDR3 coding DNA: TGTGCCAGCAGCAGGTCAAGCCTTGTCGTTGAGACCCAGTACTTC. Translating gives CASSRSSLVVETQYF. The full variable domain, in which reference TRBV11-2 and TRBJ2-5 provide the parts outside the CDR3, is EAGVAQSPRYKIIEKRQSVAFWCNPISGHATLYWYQQILGQGPKLLIQFQNNGVVDDSQLPKDRFSAERLKGVDSTLKIQPAKLEDSAVYLCASSRSSLVVETQYFGPGTRLLVL.

V and J are TRBV4-1 and TRBJ2-1, with a weak D call TRBD2 (6 bases). V was trimmed by 1 base and J by 3 bases, leaving 10 bases between them. This CDR3 region has 15 residues. Germline CDR1 and CDR2: MGHRA and YSYEKL. The CDR3: CASSQVWRGYNEQFF. The CDR3 region has the DNA TGCGCCAGCAGCCAAGTATGGCGGGGCTACAATGAGCAGTTCTTC.

The table lists this clonotype with a few counts. The rearrangement links TRBV7-8 to TRBJ2-7; 7 nucleotides match TRBD1. The CDR3 is 14 residues long. Germline V CDR1 and CDR2: SGHVS, FQNEAQ. Trimming at V came to 3 bases and at J to 6 bases, leaving 8 bases not matched to a gene. CDR3 region: CASSFRGGPPEQYF. The CDR3 DNA reads TGTGCCAGCAGCTTCCGAGGGGGCCCCCCCGAGCAGTACTTC.

V gene TRBV7-2 combines with J gene TRBJ2-1; D gene unclear. The CDR3 length is 12 residues. CDR1 is SGHTA, CDR2 FQGNSA, per germline. V lost 5 bases and J lost 8, with 10 bases in between. CDR3 sequence (DNA): TGTGCCAGCAGCGAGAGCCACTATGAGCAGTTCTTC. This translates into CASSESHYEQFF.

This clonotype was counted many times. The chain joins TRBV7-6 to TRBJ1-1; maybe TRBD1 (5 bases). Germline V gene sequence: CDR1 SGHVS, CDR2 FNYEAQ. V lost 3 bases, J lost 3 bases, and 8 bases lay in between. CDR3 length: 13 amino acids. Written as DNA, the CDR3 is TGTGCCAGCAGCTTCAGGGTGGACACTGAAGCTTTCTTT. This translates into CASSFRVDTEAFF.